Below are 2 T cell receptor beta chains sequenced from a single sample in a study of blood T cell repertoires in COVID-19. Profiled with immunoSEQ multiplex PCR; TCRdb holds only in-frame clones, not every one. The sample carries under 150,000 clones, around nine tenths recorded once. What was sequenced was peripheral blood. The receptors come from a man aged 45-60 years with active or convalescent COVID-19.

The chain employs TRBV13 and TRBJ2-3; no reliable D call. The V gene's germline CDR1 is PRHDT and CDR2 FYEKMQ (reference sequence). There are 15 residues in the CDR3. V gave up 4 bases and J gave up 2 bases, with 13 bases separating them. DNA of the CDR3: TGTGCCAGCAGCTCGAAGAGGATCTACACAGATACGCAGTATTTT. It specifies CASSSKRIYTDTQYF.

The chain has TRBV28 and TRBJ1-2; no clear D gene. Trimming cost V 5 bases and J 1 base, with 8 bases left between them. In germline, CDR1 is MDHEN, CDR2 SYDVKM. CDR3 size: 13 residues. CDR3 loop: CASSPPFNYGYTF. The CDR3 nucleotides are TGTGCCAGCAGTCCTCCCTTTAACTATGGCTACACCTTC.